This T cell receptor beta chain was observed in a study of molecular identifiers for immune sequencing clone quantification. TCRdb passed the PCR reads through MiXCR, listing each CDR3 protein once. Of over 550,000 distinct CDR3 sequences in the sample, roughly 25% were seen once. The V end was cut by 3 bases, the J end by 3 bases, with 3 bases between. The germline V gene has CDR1 LGHNT and CDR2 FRNRAP. The CDR3 is 12 amino acids. The material sequenced was naive CD8+ T cells from blood, with Jurkat cell RNA spiked in. The subset: FACS-sorted CD8+CD4-CCR7+CD45RA+ naive T cells. The source of this sequence is a human donor in good health. Some libraries in this study had Jurkat cell RNA spiked in. This chain connects TRBV12-5 to TRBJ2-1; the D is unclear. CDR3 protein: CASGFSYNEQFF. The CDR3 DNA sequence: TGTGCTAGTGGTTTTAGCTACAATGAGCAGTTCTTC.